This T cell receptor beta chain was sequenced during a study of T cells expressing NK-cell markers. Study-level background: Eight donors were sequenced, seven testing HCMV-seropositive and one testing seronegative. Study-level results: In a group of 5 or 6 donors, dominant NKG2C+ clonotypes represented 1.0-7.0% of CD8+ T cells. Dominance of the CD3+CD56-NKG2C+ fraction by these clonotypes also held in a handful of donors.

Details on this clonotype: The antigen is not known.

The CDR3 sequence is 15 residues long. Beta-chain TCR cDNA was generated via 5'RACE template switching with UMIs. TCRdb reprocessed the 5' RACE reads, with one entry per CDR3 protein and no DNA. Listed are under 500,000 distinct CDR3 sequences; under 7.5% falls within the top ten. The sequence came from a woman between 18 and 70 years old in good health. Sequenced material: blood T cells: a sorted CD56 or NKG2C T cell subset, CD4+ or CD8+ T cells, or bulk PBMC T cells (not recorded which). The chain joins TRBV12-3 or TRBV12-4 to TRBJ1-1; the D gene TCRdb calls, TRBD1, cannot be checked with no DNA. The CDR3 region is CASSSPPGRGTEAFF.